A single sample gave rise to the 18 T cell receptor beta chains below, sequenced in a study of cytomegalovirus exposure and HLA in healthy donors. Amplification used 60 Vbeta primers and 13 Jbeta primers. Only in-frame clones appear in the TCRdb table, and some are missing; sequencing was by immunoSEQ multiplex PCR. Found here are over 50,000 clones, approximately 80% of them singletons; the top ten hold over 1.5%. Material for sequencing was PBMCs. These receptors all stem from a man between 35 and 55 years old in good health and CMV-seronegative.

This clone was counted a few times. The chain joins TRBV6-5 to TRBJ1-5; 7 nucleotides line up with TRBD1. The CDR3 runs 13 residues. CDR1 and CDR2 (germline): MNHEY, SVGAGI. Germline trimming cut 5 bases from V and 2 bases from J; bases unmatched to any gene: 0. The CDR3 region has the DNA TGTGCCAGCAGTACAGGGGGCAATCAGCCCCAGCATTTT. Encoded protein: CASSTGGNQPQHF.

V is TRBV25-1 and J is TRBJ2-7, with TRBD1 matching 7 bases. The CDR3 runs to 17 residues. Losses at the gene ends were 4 bases for V and 2 bases for J; bases not matched to a gene: 14. From germline, CDR1 is MGHDK and CDR2 SYGVNS. CDR3 sequence (DNA): TGTGCCAGCAGTGGTTATCGAGACAGGGCCGAAACCTACGAGCAGTACTTC. Its protein is CASSGYRDRAETYEQYF.

The V and J genes are TRBV5-4 and TRBJ2-3; 9 bases match TRBD2. The germline V gene encodes CDR1 SGHNT and CDR2 YYREEE (reference sequence). CDR3 length: 17 amino acids. After removal of 0 bases from V and 0 bases from J, the junction contained 5 bases not matched to a gene. Written as DNA, the CDR3 is TGTGCCAGCAGCTTGGAGGCTAGCGGGGCCAGCACAGATACGCAGTATTTT. As protein: CASSLEASGASTDTQYF.

This clone was detected only a few times. The chain carries TRBV7-2 and TRBJ2-1; tentative D call: TRBD1 (5 bases). CDR3 length equals 15 residues. Deletions cut 5 bases from V and 8 bases from J, with 19 bases between. Germline CDR1 reads SGHTA; CDR2 reads FQGNSA. As DNA, the CDR3 is TGTGCCAGCAGCGTCTTCCCTAGGGGTCGGTATGAGCAGTTCTTC. Translated: CASSVFPRGRYEQFF.

This chain connects TRBV5-1 to TRBJ1-1; unclear D gene. Per the germline V gene, CDR1 is SGHRS and CDR2 is YFSETQ. V lost 0 bases, J lost 5 bases, and 17 bases lay in between. CDR3 length: 16 residues. The CDR3 bases are TGCGCCAGCAGCTTGGAGCCGTTGGTACGAAGAACTGAAGCTTTCTTT. It yields the protein CASSLEPLVRRTEAFF. Based on the CDR3 plus reference TRBV5-1 and TRBJ1-1, the full variable domain is KAGVTQTPRYLIKTRGQQVTLSCSPISGHRSVSWYQQTPGQGLQFLFEYFSETQRNKGNFPGRFSGRQFSNSRSEMNVSTLELGDSALYLCASSLEPLVRRTEAFFGQGTRLTVV.

The chain combines TRBV18 with TRBJ2-3; maybe TRBD1 (6 bases). CDR1 is KGHSH, CDR2 LQKENI, per germline. This CDR3 contains 17 residues. V was clipped by 0 bases and J by 1 base, with 14 bases between them. The CDR3 DNA is TGTGCCAGCTCACCACCGCTAAGGACAGTACGCACAGATACGCAGTATTTT. Protein: CASSPPLRTVRTDTQYF.

The genes are TRBV6-5 and TRBJ2-7, with 16 nucleotides matching TRBD2. V was pared by 6 bases and J by 3 bases, with 2 bases of the junction left unmatched. Germline V gene data show CDR1 as MNHEY and CDR2 as SVGAGI. The CDR3 has 15 amino acids. DNA for the CDR3: TGTGCCAGCAGAGGGACTAGCGGGGGGGACTACGAGCAGTACTTC. Its translation: CASRGTSGGDYEQYF.

The table lists this clone with a few counts. The chain uses TRBV5-1 and TRBJ1-1; D perhaps matches TRBD1 (5 bases). The CDR3 spans 15 residues. V lost 4 bases to trimming and J lost 0 bases, with 13 bases between them. The germline gives CDR1 SGHRS, CDR2 YFSETQ. In DNA, the CDR3 is TGCGCCAGCAGCCTGGAGGTGGGGCTGAACACTGAAGCTTTCTTT. Amino acid sequence: CASSLEVGLNTEAFF. Full variable domain (rest looked up from reference TRBV5-1 and TRBJ1-1): KAGVTQTPRYLIKTRGQQVTLSCSPISGHRSVSWYQQTPGQGLQFLFEYFSETQRNKGNFPGRFSGRQFSNSRSEMNVSTLELGDSALYLCASSLEVGLNTEAFFGQGTRLTVV.

The CDR3 loop is CASSPGSPQGYGEQFF. CDR3 coding DNA: TGTGCCAGCAGCCCCGGGTCTCCACAGGGGTATGGTGAGCAGTTCTTC. The V and J genes are TRBV13 and TRBJ2-1, with TRBD1 matching 7 bases. Germline CDR1 and CDR2: PRHDT and FYEKMQ (reference sequence). This CDR3 region has 16 residues. V was pared by 5 bases and J by 9 bases, with 16 bases of the junction left unmatched.

The chain uses TRBV7-6 and TRBJ2-7; TRBD1 might be the D (6 bases). Trimming pared 2 bases from V and 4 bases from J, leaving 21 bases between. This CDR3 has 17 amino acids. The germline V gene has CDR1 SGHVS and CDR2 FNYEAQ. The CDR3 is CASSLWPVQGFGYEQYF. The CDR3, as DNA: TGTGCCAGCAGCTTATGGCCCGTACAGGGTTTTGGGTACGAGCAGTACTTC. Filled out from reference TRBV7-6 and TRBJ2-7, the complete variable domain reads GAGVSQSPRYKVTKRGQDVALRCDPISGHVSLYWYRQALGQGPEFLTYFNYEAQQDKSGLPNDRFSAERPEGSISTLTIQRTEQRDSAMYRCASSLWPVQGFGYEQYFGPGTRLTVT.

This chain connects TRBV19 to TRBJ2-2; 9 bases agree with TRBD2. CDR3 size: 16 residues. Germline lookup yields CDR1 LNHDA and CDR2 SQIVND (reference sequence). V gave up 5 bases and J gave up 6 bases; unmatched junction bases: 10. The CDR3 sequence is CASSPLSQRGAGELFF. Here the CDR3 DNA reads TGTGCCAGTAGTCCCTTAAGCCAGCGGGGGGCCGGGGAGCTGTTTTTT.

This chain connects TRBV7-6 to TRBJ2-3; tentatively, D is TRBD1 (5 bases). CDR3 length equals 15 residues. Germline V gives CDR1 SGHVS, CDR2 FNYEAQ. V was trimmed by 1 base and J by 5 bases, leaving 13 bases between them. CDR3 protein: CASSLGQGVGDTQYF. The CDR3, as DNA: TGTGCCAGCAGCTTAGGACAAGGGGTAGGAGATACGCAGTATTTT. The full variable domain, with the rest looked up from reference TRBV7-6 and TRBJ2-3, is GAGVSQSPRYKVTKRGQDVALRCDPISGHVSLYWYRQALGQGPEFLTYFNYEAQQDKSGLPNDRFSAERPEGSISTLTIQRTEQRDSAMYRCASSLGQGVGDTQYFGPGTRLTVL.

The gene calls are TRBV28 and TRBJ1-6; D is ambiguous. Looked up from germline, CDR1 is MDHEN and CDR2 is SYDVKM. This CDR3 has 16 residues. Trimming pared 2 bases from V and 0 bases from J, leaving 8 bases between. The chain's CDR3 is CASSLPGSSYNSPLHF. For the CDR3, the DNA is TGTGCCAGCAGTTTACCGGGGAGCTCCTATAATTCACCCCTCCACTTT.

The genes are TRBV5-1 and TRBJ1-5, with 8 nucleotides matching TRBD1. Germline CDR1 SGHRS, CDR2 YFSETQ. The CDR3 runs 13 residues. Trimming took 4 bases from V and 7 from J; bases not matched to a gene: 4. Written as DNA, the CDR3 is TGCGCCAGCAGCGCGACAGGGGCCCAGCCCCAGCATTTT. Translation: CASSATGAQPQHF.

This chain joins TRBV28 and TRBJ2-5, with 11 bases matching TRBD1. The CDR3 covers 16 residues. Per germline, CDR1 MDHEN and CDR2 SYDVKM. V shed 1 base, J shed 5 bases, and the junction held 6 bases outside the gene matches. The CDR3 protein is CASSLFRTGGRETQYF. The DNA of the CDR3 is TGTGCCAGCAGTTTATTCCGGACAGGGGGCAGGGAGACCCAGTACTTC.

The rearrangement links TRBV19 to TRBJ1-1; 8 bases map to TRBD1. Germline-derived CDR1 and CDR2 are LNHDA and SQIVND (reference sequence). This CDR3 comprises 16 residues. The J segment lost 1 base and the V segment lost 5 bases, leaving 9 bases of the junction unmatched. The CDR3 coding sequence is TGTGCCAGTAGTGCGACAGGGGATGTAACGAACACTGAAGCTTTCTTT. Protein product: CASSATGDVTNTEAFF.

J is TRBJ2-7 and V is TRBV11-3; 7 positions agree with TRBD1. CDR3 size: 14 residues. After removal of 5 bases from V and 5 bases from J, the junction contained 9 bases not matched to a gene. The germline CDR1 and CDR2 sequences are SGHNT and YENEEA. The CDR3 reads CASSARQGSDEQYF. CDR3 DNA: TGTGCCAGCAGCGCTCGACAGGGAAGCGACGAGCAGTACTTC.

The chain employs TRBV7-6 and TRBJ1-1, with D perhaps matching TRBD1 (5 bases). Germline V gene sequence: CDR1 SGHVS, CDR2 FNYEAQ. The V gene lost 1 base and the J gene lost 4 bases, with 13 bases spanning the gap. This CDR3 spans 15 amino acids. CDR3 region: CASSLGWRGSTEAFF. As DNA, the CDR3 is TGTGCCAGCAGCTTAGGCTGGCGGGGGAGCACTGAAGCTTTCTTT.